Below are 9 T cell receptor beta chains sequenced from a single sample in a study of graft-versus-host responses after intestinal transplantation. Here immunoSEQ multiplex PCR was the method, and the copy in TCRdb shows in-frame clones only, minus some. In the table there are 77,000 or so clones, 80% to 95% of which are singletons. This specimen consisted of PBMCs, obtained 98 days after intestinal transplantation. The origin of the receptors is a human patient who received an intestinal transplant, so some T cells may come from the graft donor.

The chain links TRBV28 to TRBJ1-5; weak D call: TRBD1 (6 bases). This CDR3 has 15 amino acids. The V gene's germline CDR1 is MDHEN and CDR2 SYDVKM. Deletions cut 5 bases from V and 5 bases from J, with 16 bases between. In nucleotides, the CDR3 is TGTGCCAGCAGTGTGGGAGGGGGAAGGGATCAGCCCCAGCATTTT. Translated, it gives CASSVGGGRDQPQHF.

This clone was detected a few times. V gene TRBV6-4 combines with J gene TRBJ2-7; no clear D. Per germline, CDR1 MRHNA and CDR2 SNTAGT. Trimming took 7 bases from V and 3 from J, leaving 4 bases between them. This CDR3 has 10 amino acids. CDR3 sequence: CASTRYEQYF. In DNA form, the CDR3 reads TGTGCCAGCACTCGCTACGAGCAGTACTTC.

The CDR3 DNA reads TGCGCCAGCAGCCAAGGCGAATCTAGCACAGATACGCAGTATTTT. This encodes CASSQGESSTDTQYF. This chain links TRBV4-1 with TRBJ2-3; no clear D gene. This CDR3 has 15 residues. Germline V gene data show CDR1 as MGHRA and CDR2 as YSYEKL. V was pared by 1 base and J by 0 bases, with 8 bases between.

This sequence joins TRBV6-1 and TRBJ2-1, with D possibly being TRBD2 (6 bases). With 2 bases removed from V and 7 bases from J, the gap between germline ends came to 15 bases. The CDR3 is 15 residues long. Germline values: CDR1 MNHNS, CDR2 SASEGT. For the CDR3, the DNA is TGTGCCAGCAGTGAACCCCGGGACTCCCGGAATGAGCAGTTCTTC. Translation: CASSEPRDSRNEQFF.

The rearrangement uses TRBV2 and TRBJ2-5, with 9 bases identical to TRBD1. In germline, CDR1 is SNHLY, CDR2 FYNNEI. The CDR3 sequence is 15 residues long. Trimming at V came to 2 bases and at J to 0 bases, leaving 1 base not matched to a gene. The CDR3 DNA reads TGTGCCAGCAGTGAATGGGACAGGGACCAAGAGACCCAGTACTTC. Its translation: CASSEWDRDQETQYF.

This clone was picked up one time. The CDR3 region is CASRLGGQGATNEKLFF. CDR3 DNA: TGTGCAAGTCGCTTAGGGGGACAGGGGGCCACTAATGAAAAACTGTTTTTT. This chain links TRBV12-2 with TRBJ1-4; no check of the table's D call, TRBD1, against the DNA was made. TRBV12-2 is shown as a pseudogene. The CDR3 has 17 amino acids.

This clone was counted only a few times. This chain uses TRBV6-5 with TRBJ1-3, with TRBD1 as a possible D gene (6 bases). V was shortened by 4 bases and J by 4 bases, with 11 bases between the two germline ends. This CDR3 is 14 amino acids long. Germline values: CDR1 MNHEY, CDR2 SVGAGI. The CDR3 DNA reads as TGTGCCAGCAGTTCCGGACAGTCCGGAAACACCATATATTTT. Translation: CASSSGQSGNTIYF.

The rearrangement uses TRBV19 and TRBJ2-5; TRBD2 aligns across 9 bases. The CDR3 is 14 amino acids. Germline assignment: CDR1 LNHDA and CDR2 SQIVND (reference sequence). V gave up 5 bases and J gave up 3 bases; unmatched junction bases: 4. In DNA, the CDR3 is TGTGCCAGTAGTTCGCGGGGGGGCAAAGAGACCCAGTACTTC. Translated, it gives CASSSRGGKETQYF. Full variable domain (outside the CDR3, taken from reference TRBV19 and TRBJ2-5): DGGITQSPKYLFRKEGQNVTLSCEQNLNHDAMYWYRQDPGQGLRLIYYSQIVNDFQKGDIAEGYSVSREKKESFPLTVTSAQKNPTAFYLCASSSRGGKETQYFGPGTRLLVL.

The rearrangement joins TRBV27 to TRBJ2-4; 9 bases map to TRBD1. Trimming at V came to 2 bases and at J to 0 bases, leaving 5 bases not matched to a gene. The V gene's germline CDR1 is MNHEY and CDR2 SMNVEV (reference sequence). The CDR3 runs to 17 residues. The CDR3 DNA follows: TGTGCCAGCAGTTTAGGGACAGGGACCTTAGCCAAAAACATTCAGTACTTC. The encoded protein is CASSLGTGTLAKNIQYF.